The rows below give T cell receptor beta chains drawn from one sample of a study of tumor and adjacent non-tumor tissue in lung cancer. MiXCR was run by TCRdb on the multiplex PCR reads, yielding one entry per CDR3 protein. The sample yields tens of thousands of distinct CDR3 sequences, roughly two thirds seen once. The sequenced sample was distant non-tumor lung tissue. These receptors were taken from a woman in her 70s with non-small cell lung cancer. Each CDR3 is given with its conserved first and last residue. The D gene is left open where the match is weak. The size of a clone is reported for some rows only, either as once, few or many, or as a class for expanded clones.

>TRBV6-1|TRBJ1-1|NA|NA
CASSEIPPPYGAEALF
TGTGCCAGCAGTGAAATCCCCCCACCCTACGGCGCTGAAGCTCTCTTT
>TRBV11-1|TRBJ2-1|NA|TRBD1
CASSLARLRQGASNEQFF
TGTGCCAGCAGCTTAGCGAGGTTACGACAGGGGGCGTCTAATGAGCAGTTCTTC
>TRBV10-3|TRBJ2-7|NA|TRBD2
CAISDWTSGSYEQYF
TGTGCCATCAGTGACTGGACTAGCGGTTCCTATGAGCAGTACTTC
>TRBV6-5|TRBJ1-5|NA|NA
CASSYSLEASTDTQHF
TGTGCCAGCAGTTACTCTCTAGAGGCTAGCACAGATACGCAGCATTTT
>TRBV29-1|TRBJ2-7|few|NA
CSATTLYEQYF
TGTAGCGCCACCACCCTCTACGAGCAGTACTTC
>TRBV6-5|TRBJ1-1|NA|NA
CARSYSVDTEAFF
TGTGCCAGAAGTTACTCGGTTGACACTGAAGCTTTCTTT
>TRBV20-1|TRBJ2-7|NA|TRBD2
CSARIAGEGSYEQYF
TGCAGTGCTAGAATAGCGGGAGAGGGGTCCTACGAGCAGTACTTC
>TRBV12-3/TRBV12-4|TRBJ1-5|many|TRBD1
CASSQTGVGNQPQHF
TGTGCCAGCAGCCAGACAGGGGTTGGCAATCAGCCCCAGCATTTT
>TRBV29-1|TRBJ2-1|NA|NA
CSVLGVWNEQFF
TGCAGCGTTCTAGGGGTGTGGAATGAGCAATTCTTC
>TRBV5-1|TRBJ2-5|NA|NA
CASSFDTGHETQYF
TGCGCCAGCAGCTTTGATACAGGACATGAGACCCAGTACTTC
>TRBV28|TRBJ1-2|few|NA
CASRTGIRYGYTF
TGTGCCAGCAGAACCGGGATCCGGTATGGCTACACCTTC
>TRBV5-6|TRBJ1-4|many|NA
CASSRVREGLFF
TGTGCCAGCAGCCGAGTCAGAGAGGGACTGTTTTTT
>TRBV6-5|TRBJ1-1|NA|NA
CVISRDTEAFF
TGTGTCATCAGCCGGGACACTGAAGCTTTCTTT
>TRBV6-5|TRBJ2-7|NA|NA
CASSPGTRTYEQYF
TGTGCCAGCAGTCCCGGGACAAGGACCTACGAGCAGTACTTC
>TRBV6-1|TRBJ2-4|many|NA
CASSPVLSQNIQYF
TGTGCCAGCAGTCCCGTCCTCTCTCAAAACATTCAGTACTTC
>TRBV5-1|TRBJ2-5|NA|NA
CASSSDLRGGTQETQYF
TGCGCCAGCAGCTCAGACCTTAGAGGTGGGACCCAAGAGACCCAGTACTTC
>TRBV6-1|TRBJ2-3|NA|TRBD1
CASRGNRDRGDAHYF
TGTGCCAGCAGGGGCAACCGGGACAGGGGAGATGCGCACTATTTT
>TRBV12-3/TRBV12-4|TRBJ2-3|medium-sized|NA
CASSLAPYISSTDTQYF
TGTGCCAGCAGTTTAGCGCCCTATATCTCTAGCACAGATACGCAGTATTTT
>TRBV10-1|TRBJ2-2|NA|NA
CASGVTGVAGELFF
TGCGCCAGCGGCGTAACGGGAGTCGCCGGGGAACTGTTTTTT
>TRBV2|TRBJ2-7|NA|NA
CASSETTIADSYEQYF
TGTGCCAGCAGCGAAACCACAATAGCGGACTCCTACGAGCAGTACTTC
>TRBV10-1|TRBJ2-3|NA|NA
CASSGRAWSDTPYF
TGCGCCAGCAGCGGACGGGCCTGGTCAGATACGCCGTATTTT
>TRBV6-6|TRBJ2-1|NA|NA
CASRRDNNNEEFF
TGTGCCAGCAGGAGGGACAATAACAATGAGGAGTTCTTC
>TRBV6-1|TRBJ1-5|NA|NA
CARSLQGRQPQHF
TGTGCCAGAAGCTTACAAGGGAGGCAGCCCCAGCATTTC
>TRBV29-1|TRBJ2-3|once|NA
CSVEDEAGDKQYF
TGCAGTGTTGAAGATGAAGCAGGGGATAAGCAGTATTTT
>TRBV19|TRBJ1-1|NA|NA
CASSIGSGNTEAFF
TGTGCCAGTAGTATAGGGTCAGGGAACACTGAAGCTTTCTTT
>TRBV5-4|TRBJ1-1|many|NA
CASSLDGALEAFF
TGTGCCAGCAGCTTGGATGGGGCACTCGAAGCTTTCTTT
>TRBV29-1|TRBJ1-3|many|TRBD1
CSVASGGGRNTIYF
TGCAGCGTTGCGTCAGGGGGAGGTAGAAACACCATATATTTT
>TRBV5-1|TRBJ2-3|NA|TRBD2
CASSFLAGGGDTQYF
TGCGCCAGCAGCTTTCTAGCGGGAGGTGGAGACACGCAGTATTTT
>TRBV7-9|TRBJ1-1|few|NA
CASSLVVVSGAFF
TGTGCCAGCAGCTTAGTGGTGGTCAGTGGAGCTTTCTTT
>TRBV12-3/TRBV12-4|TRBJ1-4|NA|TRBD1
CASSPTGSFEKLLF
TGTGCCAGCAGCCCGACAGGGAGCTTTGAAAAACTGCTTTTT
>TRBV12-3/TRBV12-4|TRBJ1-1|NA|NA
CASSLFGWSGTEGFF
TGTGCCAGCAGTTTGTTTGGGTGGTCGGGCACTGAAGGTTTCTTT
>TRBV5-1|TRBJ2-7|many|TRBD2
CASREYAGTSGYEQYF
TGCGCCAGCAGGGAATATGCCGGGACTAGCGGCTACGAGCAGTACTTC
>TRBV10-3|TRBJ2-7|NA|TRBD2
CAISDSGTIGRNEQYF
TGTGCCATCAGTGACTCTGGGACTATCGGGAGAAACGAGCAGTACTTC
>TRBV14|TRBJ1-2|NA|NA
CASNQARSYGYTF
TGTGCCAGCAACCAAGCTCGCAGCTACGGCTACACCTTC
>TRBV4-2|TRBJ2-2|NA|NA
CASSQDWAKKAGELFF
TGTGCCAGCAGCCAAGATTGGGCCAAGAAGGCCGGGGAGCTGTTTTTT
>TRBV6-5|TRBJ2-1|NA|NA
CASSRKVGTEQFF
TGTGCCAGCAGTCGCAAAGTGGGGACTGAGCAGTTCTTC
>TRBV12-3/TRBV12-4|TRBJ1-3|NA|NA
CATSDGQRRNTIYF
TGTGCCACTAGTGATGGACAGCGTAGAAACACCATATATTTT
>TRBV12-3/TRBV12-4|TRBJ1-5|many|NA
CASSLVGSGNQPQHF
TGTGCCAGCAGTTTAGTCGGGTCGGGCAATCAGCCCCAGCATTTT
>TRBV28|TRBJ2-2|once|NA
CASTRVSIANTGELFF
TGTGCCAGCACTCGCGTGAGCATAGCGAACACCGGGGAGCTCTTTTTT
>TRBV6-1|TRBJ1-1|many|NA
CASSPASGASTEAFF
TGTGCCAGCAGTCCCGCTTCGGGGGCGAGCACTGAAGCTTTCTTT
>TRBV5-4|TRBJ1-2|NA|NA
CASSLGGLRVAGYTF
TGTGCCAGCAGTTTGGGGGGGCTAAGGGTGGCTGGCTACACCTTC
>TRBV6-5|TRBJ1-1|once|NA
CASSYSRVLNTDVFF
TGTGCCAGCAGTTACTCAAGGGTCCTGAACACTGATGTTTTCTTT
>TRBV11-2|TRBJ2-5|once|TRBD2
CAISLSNSGGLQETQYF
TGTGCCATCAGCTTAAGTAATAGCGGGGGCCTACAAGAGACCCAGTACTTC
>TRBV6-1|TRBJ2-2|once|TRBD2
CAGRETSGRTTGEPFF
TGTGCCGGCAGGGAAACTAGCGGGAGAACCACCGGGGAGCCGTTTTTT
>TRBV10-3|TRBJ1-5|medium-sized|NA
CAISGTTFNQPQHF
TGTGCCATCAGTGGGACAACTTTCAATCAGCCCCAGCATTTT
>TRBV7-9|TRBJ2-7|many|NA
CASSLAGGSSYEQYF
TGTGCCAGCAGCTTAGCAGGGGGGAGCTCCTACGAGCAGTACTTC
>TRBV2|TRBJ1-5|many|NA
CASTQDGNQPQHF
TGTGCCAGCACCCAGGACGGCAATCAGCCCCAGCATTTT
>TRBV20-1|TRBJ2-7|NA|TRBD1
CSVGTGASSYEQYF
TGCAGTGTTGGGACAGGGGCTAGCTCCTATGAGCAGTACTTC
>TRBV6-1|TRBJ2-1|NA|NA
CASSETPGLYYTVQFF
TGTGCCAGCAGTGAAACCCCAGGGCTATACTACACTGTGCAGTTCTTC
>TRBV7-3|TRBJ2-3|NA|TRBD2
CVSSLTSGSGVGTDTQYF
TGTGTCAGCAGCTTGACTAGCGGGAGTGGTGTTGGCACAGATACGCAGTATTTT
>TRBV6-5|TRBJ2-6|many|TRBD1
CASSGQGAGANVLTF
TGTGCCAGCAGTGGACAGGGAGCTGGGGCCAACGTCCTGACTTTC
>TRBV5-1|TRBJ2-1|few|NA
CASSLGQSSYNERFF
TGCGCCAGTAGCTTGGGGCAAAGCTCCTACAATGAGCGGTTCTTC
>TRBV6-5|TRBJ1-1|NA|NA
CASSSEGVIRTEAFF
TGTGCCAGCAGTTCAGAGGGGGTTATTAGGACTGAAGCTTTCTTT
>TRBV7-8|TRBJ2-5|few|TRBD1
CASSLAGQGAETQYF
TGTGCCAGCAGCTTAGCGGGACAGGGGGCGGAGACCCAGTACTTC